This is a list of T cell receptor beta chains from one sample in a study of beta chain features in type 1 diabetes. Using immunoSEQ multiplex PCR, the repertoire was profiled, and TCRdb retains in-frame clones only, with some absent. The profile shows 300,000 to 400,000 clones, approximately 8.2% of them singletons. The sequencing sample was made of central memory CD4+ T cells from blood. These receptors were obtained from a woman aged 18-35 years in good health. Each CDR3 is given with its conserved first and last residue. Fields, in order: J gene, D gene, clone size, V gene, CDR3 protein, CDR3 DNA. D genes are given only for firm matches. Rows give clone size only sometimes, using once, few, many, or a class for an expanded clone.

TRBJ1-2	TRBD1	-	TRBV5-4	CASSQGQGGYGYTF	TGTGCCAGCAGCCAAGGACAGGGCGGATATGGCTACACCTTC
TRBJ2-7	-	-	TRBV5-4	CASSNHRTEQYF	TGTGCCAGCAGCAATCATCGGACAGAGCAGTACTTC
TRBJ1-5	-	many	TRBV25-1	CASSECKALAGQPQHF	TGTGCCAGCAGTGAATGTAAAGCCCTAGCAGGTCAGCCCCAGCATTTT
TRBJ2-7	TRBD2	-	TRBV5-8	CASSRGILAGVYEQYF	TGTGCCAGCAGCCGGGGAATACTAGCGGGAGTTTACGAGCAGTACTTC
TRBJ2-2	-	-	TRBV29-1	CSVSLSSGELFF	TGCAGCGTTTCGCTGTCCTCCGGGGAGCTGTTTTTT
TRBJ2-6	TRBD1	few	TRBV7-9	CASSSQGLHSGANVLTF	TGTGCCAGCAGCTCACAGGGGTTACACTCTGGGGCCAACGTCCTGACTTTC
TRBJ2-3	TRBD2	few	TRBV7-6	CASSLDPGGARDF	TGTGCCAGCAGCTTAGATCCGGGAGGGGCCCGGGATTTT
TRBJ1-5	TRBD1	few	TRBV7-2	CASSLIGTGFNQPQHF	TGTGCCAGCAGCTTGATCGGGACAGGGTTTAATCAGCCCCAGCATTTT
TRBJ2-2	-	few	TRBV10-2	CASSKATVGELFF	TGCGCCAGCAGTAAAGCTACGGTGGGGGAGCTGTTTTTT
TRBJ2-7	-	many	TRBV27	CASPTAHPPEQYF	TGTGCCAGTCCGACAGCCCACCCGCCCGAGCAGTACTTC
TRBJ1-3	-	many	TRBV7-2	CASSTRTATSGNTIYF	TGTGCCAGCAGCACCCGGACGGCGACGTCTGGAAACACCATATATTTT
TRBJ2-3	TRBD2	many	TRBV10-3	CAIDESGTSTDTQYF	TGTGCCATAGACGAAAGCGGGACTAGCACAGATACGCAGTATTTT